This is a list of T cell receptor beta chains from one sample in a study of T cells in localized non-small cell lung cancer. Sequencing used immunoSEQ multiplex PCR; TCRdb keeps in-frame clones, though not all of them. The data show 100,000 to 150,000 clones, with around 90% seen just once and 1.5% to 2% held by the top ten. The specimen was peripheral blood, collected before any cancer treatment. The receptors were sampled from a female donor older than 55 with stage I lung adenocarcinoma. CDR3s include the opening cysteine and the closing phenylalanine or tryptophan. Each record gives: clone size, D gene, J gene, V gene, CDR3 protein, CDR3 DNA. D genes are given only for firm matches. Only some rows state a clone size, as once, few, many or a class for expanded clones.

abundance: -
d_gene: -
j_gene: TRBJ1-2
v_gene: TRBV7-9
CDR3aa: CASSYRDTGWRGYTF
CDR3nt: TGTGCCAGCAGCTACCGGGACACTGGCTGGCGGGGCTACACCTTC

abundance: -
d_gene: -
j_gene: TRBJ2-7
v_gene: TRBV18
CDR3aa: CASSPTRTEQYF
CDR3nt: TGTGCCAGCTCACCCACACGGACAGAGCAGTACTTC

abundance: once
d_gene: TRBD2
j_gene: TRBJ2-4
v_gene: TRBV5-1
CDR3aa: CASSLASSGRVNIQYF
CDR3nt: TGCGCCAGCAGCTTGGCGTCTAGCGGGAGGGTTAACATTCAGTACTTC

abundance: -
d_gene: -
j_gene: TRBJ2-3
v_gene: TRBV27
CDR3aa: CASSSASQRGTDTQYF
CDR3nt: TGTGCCAGCAGTTCCGCGTCCCAGCGGGGCACAGATACGCAGTATTTT

abundance: medium-sized
d_gene: TRBD1
j_gene: TRBJ1-2
v_gene: TRBV5-6
CDR3aa: CASSGGQGANLYGYTF
CDR3nt: TGTGCCAGCAGCGGGGGACAGGGGGCAAACCTATATGGCTACACCTTC

abundance: -
d_gene: -
j_gene: TRBJ2-6
v_gene: TRBV5-1
CDR3aa: CASSFRAGANVLTF
CDR3nt: TGCGCCAGCAGCTTCCGGGCTGGGGCCAACGTCCTGACTTTC

abundance: -
d_gene: TRBD2
j_gene: TRBJ2-2
v_gene: TRBV27
CDR3aa: CASSPNSGSRTGELFF
CDR3nt: TGTGCCAGCAGCCCGAATAGCGGGAGTCGTACCGGGGAGCTGTTTTTT

abundance: few
d_gene: TRBD1
j_gene: TRBJ1-4
v_gene: TRBV14
CDR3aa: CASSQTQGTGWNEKLFF
CDR3nt: TGTGCCAGCAGCCAAACTCAGGGGACAGGGTGGAATGAAAAACTGTTTTTT

abundance: -
d_gene: -
j_gene: TRBJ2-3
v_gene: TRBV5-4
CDR3aa: CAIPVGSTDTQYF
CDR3nt: TGTGCCATCCCTGTCGGGAGCACAGATACGCAGTATTTT

abundance: -
d_gene: -
j_gene: TRBJ2-6
v_gene: TRBV5-1
CDR3aa: CASNSRSGANVLTF
CDR3nt: TGCGCCAGCAACAGCCGCTCTGGGGCCAACGTCCTGACTTTC

abundance: -
d_gene: -
j_gene: TRBJ2-2
v_gene: TRBV5-1
CDR3aa: CASTLRQGINTGELFF
CDR3nt: TGCGCCAGCACCCTGAGGCAGGGGATCAACACCGGGGAGCTGTTTTTT

abundance: -
d_gene: -
j_gene: TRBJ2-7
v_gene: TRBV14
CDR3aa: CASSQDLGGPRSYEQYF
CDR3nt: TGTGCCAGCAGCCAAGATCTAGGGGGGCCGCGATCCTACGAGCAGTACTTC

abundance: -
d_gene: -
j_gene: TRBJ2-7
v_gene: TRBV6-5
CDR3aa: CASSYSRTFIPYEQYF
CDR3nt: TGTGCCAGCAGTTACTCTAGGACTTTCATCCCCTACGAGCAGTACTTC

abundance: once
d_gene: -
j_gene: TRBJ2-3
v_gene: TRBV4-2
CDR3aa: CASSQDWRPVTDTQYF
CDR3nt: TGTGCCAGCAGCCAAGACTGGCGGCCGGTGACAGATACGCAGTATTTT

abundance: once
d_gene: -
j_gene: TRBJ1-5
v_gene: TRBV9
CDR3aa: CASSVSLGQPQHF
CDR3nt: TGTGCCAGCAGCGTAAGCTTAGGGCAGCCCCAGCATTTT

abundance: -
d_gene: -
j_gene: TRBJ2-7
v_gene: TRBV11-1
CDR3aa: CASSIEQGYEQYF
CDR3nt: TGTGCCAGCAGCATAGAACAGGGCTACGAGCAGTACTTC

abundance: -
d_gene: -
j_gene: TRBJ2-3
v_gene: TRBV19
CDR3aa: CASTQGSITDTQYF
CDR3nt: TGTGCCAGTACGCAGGGATCTATCACAGATACGCAGTATTTT

abundance: -
d_gene: TRBD2
j_gene: TRBJ2-1
v_gene: TRBV7-3
CDR3aa: CASSRGLAGYGEQFF
CDR3nt: TGTGCCAGCAGCAGAGGACTAGCGGGATACGGTGAGCAGTTCTTC

abundance: -
d_gene: -
j_gene: TRBJ1-1
v_gene: TRBV7-3
CDR3aa: CASSLTAGETEAFF
CDR3nt: TGTGCCAGCAGCTTAACCGCAGGGGAGACTGAAGCTTTCTTT

abundance: once
d_gene: TRBD1
j_gene: TRBJ2-7
v_gene: TRBV2
CDR3aa: CASSGTGTGAYEQYF
CDR3nt: TGTGCCAGCAGTGGAACCGGGACAGGGGCCTACGAGCAGTACTTC

abundance: -
d_gene: -
j_gene: TRBJ2-7
v_gene: TRBV19
CDR3aa: CASKNRAGSYEQYF
CDR3nt: TGTGCCAGTAAAAATCGAGCGGGCTCCTACGAGCAGTACTTC

abundance: -
d_gene: -
j_gene: TRBJ2-3
v_gene: TRBV9
CDR3aa: CASSPSVPDTQYF
CDR3nt: TGTGCCAGCAGCCCATCAGTTCCAGATACGCAGTATTTT

abundance: -
d_gene: TRBD2
j_gene: TRBJ2-5
v_gene: TRBV5-1
CDR3aa: CASSGTSRGETQYF
CDR3nt: TGCGCCAGCAGCGGGACTAGCCGAGGGGAGACCCAGTACTTC

abundance: -
d_gene: TRBD2
j_gene: TRBJ2-1
v_gene: TRBV23-1
CDR3aa: CASSQDVQGLGYNEQFF
CDR3nt: TGCGCCAGCAGTCAGGACGTTCAGGGACTAGGGTACAATGAGCAGTTCTTC

abundance: -
d_gene: -
j_gene: TRBJ2-5
v_gene: TRBV18
CDR3aa: CASSPELRIERKTQYF
CDR3nt: TGTGCCAGCTCACCAGAACTACGGATTGAAAGGAAGACCCAGTACTTC

abundance: -
d_gene: -
j_gene: TRBJ2-5
v_gene: TRBV18
CDR3aa: CASSRGLQSALGETQYF
CDR3nt: TGTGCCAGCTCACGCGGATTGCAGTCGGCTTTGGGAGAGACCCAGTACTTC

abundance: -
d_gene: TRBD2
j_gene: TRBJ2-1
v_gene: TRBV7-8
CDR3aa: CASSRPGLAGGNEQFF
CDR3nt: TGTGCCAGCAGCAGACCGGGACTAGCGGGAGGAAATGAGCAGTTCTTC

abundance: medium-sized
d_gene: -
j_gene: TRBJ2-7
v_gene: TRBV14
CDR3aa: CASSQVGGIGEQYF
CDR3nt: TGTGCCAGCAGCCAAGTAGGCGGGATTGGCGAGCAGTACTTC

abundance: -
d_gene: -
j_gene: TRBJ1-5
v_gene: TRBV5-4
CDR3aa: CASSSAPLHSQHF
CDR3nt: TGTGCCAGCAGCTCGGCCCCCTTACATAGCCAGCATTTT

abundance: -
d_gene: TRBD1
j_gene: TRBJ1-1
v_gene: TRBV29-1
CDR3aa: CSVRDRGTEAFF
CDR3nt: TGCAGCGTTCGAGACAGGGGGACTGAAGCTTTCTTT

abundance: -
d_gene: TRBD1
j_gene: TRBJ2-1
v_gene: TRBV5-1
CDR3aa: CASSLTGKANNEQFF
CDR3nt: TGCGCCAGCAGCCTGACAGGGAAAGCAAACAATGAGCAGTTCTTC

abundance: few
d_gene: TRBD2
j_gene: TRBJ2-7
v_gene: TRBV20-1
CDR3aa: CSARAGVEQYF
CDR3nt: TGCAGTGCCCGAGCGGGAGTAGAGCAGTACTTC

abundance: -
d_gene: -
j_gene: TRBJ2-7
v_gene: TRBV29-1
CDR3aa: CSTGEPYEQYF
CDR3nt: TGCAGCACCGGAGAGCCCTACGAGCAGTACTTC

abundance: -
d_gene: TRBD1
j_gene: TRBJ2-2
v_gene: TRBV28
CDR3aa: CASRTGQGDTGELFF
CDR3nt: TGTGCCAGCCGGACGGGACAGGGTGACACCGGGGAGCTGTTTTTT

abundance: -
d_gene: TRBD2
j_gene: TRBJ2-7
v_gene: TRBV5-4
CDR3aa: CASSLGGTSSYEQYF
CDR3nt: TGTGCCAGCAGCTTGGGTGGGACTAGCAGCTACGAGCAGTACTTC

abundance: -
d_gene: TRBD1
j_gene: TRBJ2-1
v_gene: TRBV16
CDR3aa: CASSPRQGVEQFF
CDR3nt: TGTGCCAGCAGCCCGCGACAGGGGGTTGAGCAGTTCTTC

abundance: -
d_gene: -
j_gene: TRBJ2-5
v_gene: TRBV7-7
CDR3aa: CASSLTAGLQETQYF
CDR3nt: TGTGCCAGCAGTTTGACCGCTGGGCTGCAAGAGACCCAGTACTTC

abundance: few
d_gene: -
j_gene: TRBJ2-7
v_gene: TRBV7-3
CDR3aa: CASSPRYEQYF
CDR3nt: TGTGCCAGCAGCCCCCGCTACGAGCAGTACTTC

abundance: -
d_gene: -
j_gene: TRBJ1-4
v_gene: TRBV2
CDR3aa: CASSSVLGNEKLFF
CDR3nt: TGTGCCAGCAGTAGCGTACTGGGTAATGAAAAACTGTTTTTT

abundance: -
d_gene: -
j_gene: TRBJ2-2
v_gene: TRBV7-6
CDR3aa: CASSLEGLASNTGELFF
CDR3nt: TGTGCCAGCAGCTTAGAGGGGTTAGCCTCTAACACCGGGGAGCTGTTTTTT

abundance: -
d_gene: TRBD2
j_gene: TRBJ2-3
v_gene: TRBV15
CDR3aa: CATSREVGTSGSTGTDTQYF
CDR3nt: TGTGCCACCAGCAGAGAAGTGGGAACTAGCGGGAGCACTGGCACAGATACGCAGTATTTT

abundance: -
d_gene: -
j_gene: TRBJ1-1
v_gene: TRBV5-1
CDR3aa: CASHDRSMNTEAFF
CDR3nt: TGCGCCAGCCACGACAGATCAATGAACACTGAAGCTTTCTTT

abundance: once
d_gene: -
j_gene: TRBJ1-1
v_gene: TRBV7-9
CDR3aa: CASSLGTTMNTEAFF
CDR3nt: TGTGCCAGCAGCTTAGGGACAACTATGAACACTGAAGCTTTCTTT

abundance: -
d_gene: -
j_gene: TRBJ1-5
v_gene: TRBV2
CDR3aa: CASSVDGRVNQPQHF
CDR3nt: TGTGCCAGCAGTGTTGACGGACGGGTCAATCAGCCCCAGCATTTT

abundance: -
d_gene: -
j_gene: TRBJ2-7
v_gene: TRBV7-2
CDR3aa: CASSSSRLARADF
CDR3nt: TGTGCCAGCAGTTCCTCTAGGCTGGCCCGAGCGGACTTC

abundance: -
d_gene: TRBD2
j_gene: TRBJ2-2
v_gene: TRBV10-1
CDR3aa: CASSTGTTNTGELFF
CDR3nt: TGCGCCAGCAGTACCGGGACTACGAACACCGGGGAGCTGTTTTTT

abundance: once
d_gene: TRBD2
j_gene: TRBJ2-3
v_gene: TRBV7-6
CDR3aa: CASSLGSSGAADTQYF
CDR3nt: TGTGCCAGCAGCTTAGGTTCTAGCGGTGCGGCAGATACGCAGTATTTT

abundance: -
d_gene: -
j_gene: TRBJ2-7
v_gene: TRBV6-5
CDR3aa: CASSSNGQYEQYF
CDR3nt: TGTGCCAGCAGTTCGAACGGACAGTACGAGCAGTACTTC

abundance: -
d_gene: TRBD1
j_gene: TRBJ1-4
v_gene: TRBV28
CDR3aa: CASRQGSANEKLFF
CDR3nt: TGTGCCAGCAGACAGGGGTCTGCTAATGAAAAACTGTTTTTT

abundance: once
d_gene: -
j_gene: TRBJ2-3
v_gene: TRBV9
CDR3aa: CASSDDVLPGAGPDTQYF
CDR3nt: TGTGCCAGCAGCGACGACGTATTGCCAGGGGCTGGACCAGATACGCAGTATTTT

abundance: few
d_gene: -
j_gene: TRBJ2-7
v_gene: TRBV5-1
CDR3aa: CASSPLENSYEQYF
CDR3nt: TGCGCCAGCAGCCCACTGGAGAATTCCTACGAGCAGTACTTC

abundance: -
d_gene: -
j_gene: TRBJ2-4
v_gene: TRBV10-3
CDR3aa: CATLEPEKNNIQYF
CDR3nt: TGTGCCACCCTCGAACCAGAGAAGAACAACATTCAGTACTTC

abundance: -
d_gene: -
j_gene: TRBJ2-7
v_gene: TRBV29-1
CDR3aa: CSVEAEVDEQYF
CDR3nt: TGCAGCGTCGAAGCGGAGGTGGACGAGCAGTACTTC

abundance: -
d_gene: -
j_gene: TRBJ2-5
v_gene: TRBV10-2
CDR3aa: CASRIPYQETQYF
CDR3nt: TGCGCCAGCCGGATACCGTACCAAGAGACCCAGTACTTC

abundance: -
d_gene: -
j_gene: TRBJ2-4
v_gene: TRBV7-3
CDR3aa: CASSPLRAEYF
CDR3nt: TGTGCCAGCAGCCCGCTGAGGGCGGAGTACTTC

abundance: -
d_gene: -
j_gene: TRBJ1-2
v_gene: TRBV29-1
CDR3aa: CSVGGLGASQQYGYTF
CDR3nt: TGCAGCGTTGGGGGTCTCGGGGCATCACAGCAATATGGCTACACCTTC